The 3 T cell receptor beta chains reported below all come from one sample, sequenced in a study of blood T cell repertoires in COVID-19. Assay used: immunoSEQ multiplex PCR; TCRdb lists only in-frame clones, some missing. The table shows roughly 150,000 clones, with approximately 79% occurring only once. Specimen: peripheral blood. The receptors stem from a woman of 80 years or more with acute or convalescent COVID-19.

This chain uses TRBV18 with TRBJ1-4; 7 nucleotides align to TRBD1. Trimming removed 3 bases from V and 5 bases from J; junction bases left unmatched: 6. The CDR3 totals 15 residues. Germline CDR1 KGHSH, CDR2 LQKENI. CDR3 in DNA: TGTGCCAGCTCACCTAGGGGACAGACGAATGAAAAACTGTTTTTT. It encodes CASSPRGQTNEKLFF.

The J gene is TRBJ2-1, the V gene TRBV28, with 7 bases matching TRBD1. In germline, CDR1 is MDHEN, CDR2 SYDVKM. Unmatched junction bases numbered 6, after V lost 3 bases and J lost 4 bases. The CDR3 totals 15 residues. The CDR3 region is CASSFRDRPYNEQFF. The CDR3 DNA follows: TGTGCCAGCAGTTTCCGGGACAGACCGTACAATGAGCAGTTCTTC.

The rearrangement joins TRBV6-5 to TRBJ2-7; tentatively, D is TRBD1 (7 bases). Trimming took 7 bases from V and 2 from J, leaving 15 bases between them. Germline loops: CDR1 MNHEY, CDR2 SVGAGI. The CDR3 is made up of 14 amino acids. The CDR3 DNA is TGTGCCAGCAACGGACAGGAGGGTCCCTACGAGCAGTACTTC. This codes for CASNGQEGPYEQYF.